Presented here are 18 T cell receptor beta chains from one specimen sequenced in a study of blood T cell repertoires in COVID-19. Sequencing was performed with immunoSEQ multiplex PCR; in TCRdb, only in-frame clones are kept and a portion is missing. In the table there are 100,000 to 150,000 clones, about 85% of which are singletons. The specimen was peripheral blood. These receptors originate from a man older than 75 with active or convalescent COVID-19.

The V gene is TRBV28, the J gene TRBJ2-6; D remains unclear. Trimming pared 7 bases from V and 0 bases from J, leaving 4 bases between. The germline V gene encodes CDR1 MDHEN and CDR2 SYDVKM. The CDR3 spans 13 residues. CDR3 DNA sequence: TGTGCCAGCACCAGCTCTGGGGCCAACGTCCTGACTTTC. Its translation is CASTSSGANVLTF.

V is TRBV18 and J is TRBJ1-1; D is undetermined. The V end was cut by 3 bases, the J end by 4 bases, with 9 bases between. Germline CDR1 and CDR2: KGHSH and LQKENI. The CDR3 runs to 13 residues. The CDR3 here is CASSPISGTEAFF. As DNA, the CDR3 is TGTGCCAGCTCACCGATCTCCGGCACTGAAGCTTTCTTT.

CDR3 nucleotides: TGTGCCAGCAGCCCACGGGACACCTACGAGCAGTACTTC. Residues: CASSPRDTYEQYF. This chain joins TRBV12-3 or TRBV12-4 and TRBJ2-7, with D tentatively TRBD1 (6 bases). The CDR3 contains 13 residues. Trimming shortened V by 6 bases and J by 2 bases, and 11 bases separated the two germline ends.

The chain links TRBV5-8 to TRBJ2-3; 7 bases line up with TRBD1. This CDR3 spans 16 amino acids. Trimming cost V 4 bases and J 4 bases; bases outside gene matches: 12. Per germline, CDR1 SGHTS and CDR2 YDEGEE. The CDR3 spells CASSKGASIHPDTQYF. The CDR3 region has the DNA TGTGCCAGCAGCAAGGGGGCTAGCATCCACCCAGATACGCAGTATTTT.

The chain employs TRBV6-5 and TRBJ2-1; 8 bases are shared with TRBD2. CDR3 length equals 15 residues. Germline-derived CDR1 and CDR2 are MNHEY and SVGAGI. V lost 10 bases and J lost 7; bases outside the gene matches: 15. CDR3 sequence (DNA): TGTGCCACCCAACGGGGGGGGAGCGGGAGTAATGAGCAGTTCTTC. Translated, it gives CATQRGGSGSNEQFF.

The genes are TRBV30 and TRBJ1-5; D may be TRBD1 (5 bases). This CDR3 comprises 15 residues. Germline values: CDR1 GTSNPN, CDR2 SVGIG (reference sequence). The ends were cut back, 0 bases at V and 1 base at J, with 10 bases in the middle. Written as DNA, the CDR3 is TGTGCCTGGAGTGTACGGGGGGTAAGCAATCAGCCCCAGCATTTT. The encoded protein is CAWSVRGVSNQPQHF.

This clone was detected once. The chain recombines TRBV24-1 with TRBJ2-3; 8 nucleotides line up with TRBD1. V lost 0 bases and J lost 6; bases outside the gene matches: 10. Germline lookup yields CDR1 KGHDR and CDR2 SFDVKD. There are 17 residues in the CDR3. CDR3: CATSDLPGQGVGDTQYF. Here the CDR3 DNA reads TGTGCCACCAGTGATTTGCCCGGACAGGGTGTTGGTGATACGCAGTATTTT.

The chain carries TRBV10-1 and TRBJ1-2; D call uncertain. V lost 3 bases to trimming and J lost 3 bases, with 17 bases between them. CDR1 and CDR2 (germline): WNHNN, SYGVQD (reference sequence). CDR3 length equals 16 residues. DNA for the CDR3: TGCGCCAGCAGTGATCCCGGAGGTGAAGAGCACTATGGCTACACCTTC. It translates to CASSDPGGEEHYGYTF.

This rearrangement joins TRBV7-9 to TRBJ1-2, with 9 bases lining up with TRBD1. After removal of 5 bases from V and 10 bases from J, the junction contained 17 bases not matched to a gene. This CDR3 comprises 16 residues. Per germline, CDR1 SEHNR and CDR2 FQNEAQ (reference sequence). The CDR3 loop is CASSARDRDGSRAYTF. CDR3 in DNA: TGTGCCAGCAGCGCCCGGGACAGGGACGGATCTCGGGCCTACACCTTC.

In this sample, this clone turned up once. The J gene is TRBJ2-3, the V gene TRBV21-1; TRBD1, the table's D call, was not compared with the DNA. TRBV21-1 is a listed pseudogene. This CDR3 region has 18 residues. The CDR3 sequence is CASSKEGQGPTFTDTQYF. The DNA of the CDR3 is TGTGCCAGCAGCAAAGAGGGACAGGGGCCGACGTTCACAGATACGCAGTATTTT.

This clone was observed a handful of times. The chain is built from TRBV7-2 and TRBJ2-7; D may be TRBD1 (6 bases). This CDR3 comprises 14 residues. Trimming removed 6 bases from V and 3 bases from J, with 15 bases in between. The germline gives CDR1 SGHTA, CDR2 FQGNSA. In nucleotides, the CDR3 is TGTGCCAGCAGAAGGACAGTGCTGAGCTACGAGCAGTACTTC. Translating it yields CASRRTVLSYEQYF.

Written as DNA, the CDR3 is TGCGCCAGCAGCCAAGCAGGTTCTGGGTCGCAGAGCACAGATACGCAGTATTTT. Its protein is CASSQAGSGSQSTDTQYF. The chain carries TRBV4-1 and TRBJ2-3; D is ambiguous. V dropped 1 base and J dropped 0 bases, with 17 bases sitting between them. Germline V CDR1 and CDR2: MGHRA, YSYEKL. CDR3 length: 18 amino acids.

V and J are TRBV9 and TRBJ1-2; 7 positions match TRBD1. V shed 0 bases and J 14 bases; nucleotides not matched to a gene: 7. CDR1 is SGDLS and CDR2 is YYNGEE in the germline V gene. The CDR3 extends over 12 amino acids. The CDR3 sequence is CASSVGGRGLTF. The CDR3 nucleotides are TGTGCCAGCAGCGTAGGGGGCAGGGGGTTAACCTTC.

V usage is TRBV28 and J usage is TRBJ1-5, with D tentatively TRBD1 (5 bases). There are 15 residues in the CDR3. The germline V gene encodes CDR1 MDHEN and CDR2 SYDVKM. V lost 2 bases and J 8 bases, leaving 16 bases between the germline ends. The CDR3 reads CASSLGAGHSKPQHF. CDR3 nucleotide sequence: TGTGCCAGCAGTTTAGGGGCAGGCCACAGCAAGCCCCAGCATTTT. Based on the CDR3 plus reference TRBV28 and TRBJ1-5, the full variable domain is DVKVTQSSRYLVKRTGEKVFLECVQDMDHENMFWYRQDPGLGLRLIYFSYDVKMKEKGDIPEGYSVSREKKERFSLILESASTNQTSMYLCASSLGAGHSKPQHFGDGTRLSIL.

The chain links TRBV19 to TRBJ2-7; 9 nucleotides agree with TRBD1. The germline CDR1 and CDR2 sequences are LNHDA and SQIVND (reference sequence). The CDR3 length is 14 residues. The V and J ends lost 5 bases and 2 bases, in that order; junction bases with no gene match: 4. The CDR3 DNA sequence: TGTGCCAGTAGTGCCCGACAGGGGGCCTACGAGCAGTACTTC. Amino acid sequence: CASSARQGAYEQYF.

This chain connects TRBV7-9 to TRBJ2-7, with 9 bases matching TRBD2. V lost 0 bases, J lost 0 bases, and 6 bases stayed unmatched. Germline V CDR1 and CDR2: SEHNR, FQNEAQ (reference sequence). This CDR3 spans 17 amino acids. This chain's CDR3 is CASSLAFLSGSSYEQYF. The CDR3 bases are TGTGCCAGCAGCTTAGCGTTCCTTAGCGGGAGCTCCTACGAGCAGTACTTC.

The rearrangement joins TRBV3-1 (or the pseudogene TRBV3-2) to TRBJ1-5; 10 bases fit TRBD1. Trimming removed 2 bases from V and 2 bases from J; junction bases left unmatched: 3. The germline CDR1 and CDR2 sequences are LGHDT and YNNKEL (reference sequence). The length of the CDR3 is 16 residues. DNA for the CDR3: TGTGCCAGCAGCCAACTTGGACAGGGGGGCAATCAGCCCCAGCATTTT. It codes for CASSQLGQGGNQPQHF.

The chain carries TRBV7-2 and TRBJ1-6, with 8 bases fitting TRBD1. V lost 4 bases, J lost 7 bases, and 9 bases stayed unmatched. The CDR3 runs 16 residues. Germline V gives CDR1 SGHTA, CDR2 FQGNSA. DNA of the CDR3: TGTGCCAGCAGCTCCGTCCCGACAGGGGAAAATTCACCCCTCCACTTT. This codes for CASSSVPTGENSPLHF.